What follows are 18 T cell receptor beta chains derived from one specimen sequenced in a study of radiation and T cells in renal cell carcinoma (TCRdb year 2020). Explained via the paper, the time point label denotes: blood 4 weeks post-SBRT, at nephrectomy. Reading the label with the study, this specimen's treatment or condition is: 15 Gy SBRT to primary tumor, nephrectomy 4 weeks later. The method behind the library was the immunoSEQ multiplex PCR assay. Drawn from immuneACCESS, this table holds only the in-frame rearrangements with V and J called that TCRdb kept. Clones are partly lost; checked studies trace under half to an unresolved V gene and leave the rest unexplained. The sample yields 120,000 to 150,000 clones; 70% to 90% were counted once. The ten biggest clones cover less than 20% of the sample. The starting material was blood, obtained from a patient whose treatment included radiotherapy and nephrectomy. The receptors originated from a woman aged 45-65 years with renal cell carcinoma.

This clone showed up just a few times. The chain couples TRBV28 to TRBJ1-1; D is uncertain. Trimming cost V 4 bases and J 3 bases, with 3 bases left between them. Germline CDR1 and CDR2: MDHEN and SYDVKM. The CDR3 is made up of 11 amino acids. The CDR3 nucleotides are TGTGCCAGCAGTTGGGACACTGAAGCTTTCTTT. Residues: CASSWDTEAFF.

The chain joins TRBV27 to TRBJ2-1; D possibly matches TRBD1 or TRBD2 (5 bases each). There are 13 residues in the CDR3. Trimming left V 8 bases short and J 6 bases short, with 14 bases between. Germline V CDR1 and CDR2: MNHEY, SMNVEV (reference sequence). The CDR3 region is CASGLSGANEQFF. CDR3 nucleotides: TGTGCCAGCGGGTTGTCCGGGGCCAATGAGCAGTTCTTC.

This clone was counted once. The gene calls are TRBV1 and TRBJ2-1; the table's D call, TRBD2, has no DNA check behind it. TRBV1 is labeled a pseudogene. The CDR3 has 20 amino acids. This CDR3 reads CTSSQDLVGLLIFSYNEQFF. The CDR3 coding sequence is TGCACCAGCAGCCAAGATTTGGTTGGACTCTTGATTTTCTCCTACAATGAGCAGTTCTTC.

The rearrangement links TRBV7-2 to TRBJ1-1, with 8 bases matching TRBD1. This CDR3 is built from 17 residues. The trim removed 5 bases at V and 1 base at J, leaving 12 bases unmatched. Per germline, CDR1 SGHTA and CDR2 FQGNSA. In DNA, the CDR3 is TGTGCCAGCAGCAGTATCCGGACCCAGGGGGCGAACACTGAAGCTTTCTTT. Its translation: CASSSIRTQGANTEAFF.

The rearrangement joins TRBV7-9 to TRBJ2-5, with 12 bases that match TRBD2. This CDR3 has 15 residues. V dropped 6 bases and J dropped 1; count of bases not matched to a gene: 3. From germline, CDR1 is SEHNR and CDR2 FQNEAQ (reference sequence). As DNA, the CDR3 is TGTGCCAGCAGTCGGACTAGCGGGGCCCAAGAGACCCAGTACTTC. Translation: CASSRTSGAQETQYF. Full variable domain (outside the CDR3, taken from reference TRBV7-9 and TRBJ2-5): DTGVSQNPRHKITKRGQNVTFRCDPISEHNRLYWYRQTLGQGPEFLTYFQNEAQLEKSRLLSDRFSAERPKGSFSTLEIQRTEQGDSAMYLCASSRTSGAQETQYFGPGTRLLVL.

The chain carries TRBV2 and TRBJ1-5; D is possibly TRBD1 (5 bases). The germline V and J ends were trimmed by 3 bases and 4 bases, with 13 bases remaining between them. This CDR3 contains 15 residues. Germline lookup yields CDR1 SNHLY and CDR2 FYNNEI. DNA of the CDR3: TGTGCCAGCAGTGATTTCTCAGGGAAAAATCAGCCCCAGCATTTT. It encodes CASSDFSGKNQPQHF.

The chain combines TRBV2 with TRBJ2-3; the D is unclear. V was clipped by 8 bases and J by 0 bases, with 12 bases between them. The CDR3 covers 14 residues. CDR1 SNHLY and CDR2 FYNNEI come from the germline V gene. CDR3 in DNA: TGTGCCAGCTTATTAAGCGAGAGCACAGATACGCAGTATTTT. It encodes CASLLSESTDTQYF.

This clone was recorded a few times. The chain employs TRBV19 and TRBJ2-3; either TRBD1 or TRBD2 may supply D (5 bases each). Trimming removed 4 bases from V and 0 bases from J, with 8 bases in between. CDR1 is LNHDA and CDR2 is SQIVND in the germline V gene (reference sequence). This CDR3 spans 14 amino acids. The CDR3 nucleotides read TGTGCCAGTAGTAAAGGGGACAGCACAGATACGCAGTATTTT. Protein product: CASSKGDSTDTQYF.

V is TRBV5-4 and J is TRBJ2-7; TRBD2 is a possible D gene (7 bases). Trimming took 1 base from V and 0 from J, leaving 11 bases between them. The CDR3 length is 15 residues. Germline-derived CDR1 and CDR2 are SGHNT and YYREEE (reference sequence). Here the CDR3 reads CASSLWGGLSYEQYF. CDR3 nucleotide sequence: TGTGCCAGCAGCTTGTGGGGGGGCCTCTCCTACGAGCAGTACTTC. The full variable domain, its missing parts supplied by reference TRBV5-4 and TRBJ2-7, is ETGVTQSPTHLIKTRGQQVTLRCSSQSGHNTVSWYQQALGQGPQFIFQYYREEENGRGNFPPRFSGLQFPNYSSELNVNALELDDSALYLCASSLWGGLSYEQYFGPGTRLTVT.

The J gene is TRBJ2-7, the V gene TRBV5-1; 10 bases line up with TRBD1. This CDR3 spans 15 amino acids. Germline V lookup: CDR1 SGHRS, CDR2 YFSETQ. V lost 4 bases and J lost 0; bases outside the gene matches: 4. CDR3 loop: CASSGTGANSYEQYF. The CDR3 DNA follows: TGCGCCAGCAGCGGGACAGGGGCTAACTCCTACGAGCAGTACTTC.

V usage is TRBV19 and J usage is TRBJ1-2; D is unresolved. CDR3 length: 13 residues. V was pared by 5 bases and J by 6 bases, with 13 bases between. Germline assignment: CDR1 LNHDA and CDR2 SQIVND (reference sequence). The CDR3 here is CASSPQVYNGYTF. In DNA, the CDR3 is TGTGCCAGTAGTCCCCAAGTATACAATGGCTACACCTTC.

The V call is TRBV5-1, the J call TRBJ2-5; either TRBD1 or TRBD2 may supply D (5 bases each). The end of the DNA aligns better with TRBJ2-7, so the J call may be wrong. The germline CDR1 and CDR2 sequences are SGHRS and YFSETQ. There are 12 residues in the CDR3. CDR3 protein: CASSSGGNEQYF. For the CDR3, the DNA is TGCGCCAGTTCGTCTGGGGGAAACGAGCAGTACTTC.

This chain joins TRBV4-3 and TRBJ1-2, with D tentatively TRBD1 (6 bases). With 0 bases removed from V and 4 bases from J, the gap between germline ends came to 12 bases. This CDR3 comprises 15 residues. From germline, CDR1 is LGHNA and CDR2 YSLEER. DNA of the CDR3: TGCGCCAGCAGCCAAGATGCGGGGACAACCTATGGCTACACCTTC. Its protein is CASSQDAGTTYGYTF.

This chain links TRBV6-1 with TRBJ1-4, with D perhaps matching TRBD1 (5 bases). Germline V lookup: CDR1 MNHNS, CDR2 SASEGT. V was pared by 0 bases and J by 2 bases, with 7 bases between. CDR3 length: 15 amino acids. The CDR3 reads CASSEAAGTNEKLFF. The CDR3, as DNA: TGTGCCAGCAGTGAAGCGGCAGGGACTAATGAAAAACTGTTTTTT.

This chain's CDR3 is CASGRDNNYEQYF. The CDR3 DNA is TGTGCCAGTGGGCGGGACAATAACTACGAGCAGTACTTC. V and J are TRBV19 and TRBJ2-7; D might be TRBD1 or TRBD2, each matching 6 bases. This CDR3 contains 13 residues. V lost 8 bases and J lost 3, with 14 bases in between. CDR1 and CDR2 from the germline V gene are LNHDA and SQIVND (reference sequence).

The chain carries TRBV9 and TRBJ2-1, with no clear D. Germline CDR1 and CDR2: SGDLS and YYNGEE. The CDR3 runs to 15 residues. V was pared by 2 bases and J by 4 bases, with 13 bases between. The CDR3: CASSVDGSKYNEQFF. CDR3 in DNA: TGTGCCAGCAGCGTTGACGGGTCTAAATACAATGAGCAGTTCTTC.

This clone was seen a few times. V gene TRBV5-4 combines with J gene TRBJ2-7; 7 bases align to TRBD1. V was pared by 4 bases and J by 3 bases, with 10 bases of the junction left unmatched. The CDR3 is 15 amino acids. Germline-derived CDR1 and CDR2 are SGHNT and YYREEE (reference sequence). In DNA form, the CDR3 reads TGTGCCAGCAGCGCACCCTCCGGGACAGACTACGAGCAGTACTTC. It yields the protein CASSAPSGTDYEQYF.

The rearrangement links TRBV11-2 to TRBJ1-1; maybe TRBD1 (5 bases). V lost 1 base to trimming and J lost 1 base, with 13 bases between them. The CDR3 is 16 residues long. CDR1 and CDR2 from the germline V gene are SGHAT and FQNNGV. CDR3 residues: CASSLVGRGQNTEAFF. CDR3 DNA: TGTGCCAGCAGCTTAGTGGGCCGTGGACAGAACACTGAAGCTTTCTTT.